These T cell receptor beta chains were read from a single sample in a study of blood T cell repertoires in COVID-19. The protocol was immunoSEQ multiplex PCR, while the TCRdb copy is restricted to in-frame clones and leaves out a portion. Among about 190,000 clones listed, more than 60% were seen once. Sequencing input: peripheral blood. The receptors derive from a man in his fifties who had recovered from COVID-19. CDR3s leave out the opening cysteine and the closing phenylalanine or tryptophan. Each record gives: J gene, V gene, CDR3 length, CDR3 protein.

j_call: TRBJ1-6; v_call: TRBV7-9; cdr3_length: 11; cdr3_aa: ASTDRSNSPLH
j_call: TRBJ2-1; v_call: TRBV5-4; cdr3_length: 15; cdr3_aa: ASSSLQGRDSYNEQF
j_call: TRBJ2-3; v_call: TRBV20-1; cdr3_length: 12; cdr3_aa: SASSSSGTDTQY
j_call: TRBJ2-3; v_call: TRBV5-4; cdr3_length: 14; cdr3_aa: ASSKGLAEGTDTQY
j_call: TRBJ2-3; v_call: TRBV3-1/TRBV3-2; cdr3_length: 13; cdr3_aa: ASSQVRAGADTQY
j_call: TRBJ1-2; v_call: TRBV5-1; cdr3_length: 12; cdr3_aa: ASSLGDRDYGYT
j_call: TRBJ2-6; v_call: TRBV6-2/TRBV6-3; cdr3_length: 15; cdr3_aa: ASSTGRGSSGANVLT
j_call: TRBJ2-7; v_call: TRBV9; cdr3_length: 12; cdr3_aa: ASSVVGTSDEQY
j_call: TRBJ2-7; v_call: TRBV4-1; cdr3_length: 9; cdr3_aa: ASSQGIEQY
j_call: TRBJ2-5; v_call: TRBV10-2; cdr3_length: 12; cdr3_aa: ASRAQGAGETQY
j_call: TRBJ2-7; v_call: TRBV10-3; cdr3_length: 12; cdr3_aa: ATKGAGGRYGQY
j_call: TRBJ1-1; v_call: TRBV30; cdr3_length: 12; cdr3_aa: AWAPLGGNTEAF
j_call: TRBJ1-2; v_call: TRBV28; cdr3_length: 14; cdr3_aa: ASTQPGTGPNYGYT
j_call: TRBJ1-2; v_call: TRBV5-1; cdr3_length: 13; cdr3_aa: ASSLDGREGYGYT
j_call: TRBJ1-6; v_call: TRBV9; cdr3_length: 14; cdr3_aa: ASSVTDRIVTSPLH
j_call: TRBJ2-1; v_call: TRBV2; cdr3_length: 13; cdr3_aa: ASSEWSASYNEQF
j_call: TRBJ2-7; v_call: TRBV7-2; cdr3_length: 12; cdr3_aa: ASSSRLVSYEQY
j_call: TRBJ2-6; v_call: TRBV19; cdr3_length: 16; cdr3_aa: ASSIGLPRSSGANVLT
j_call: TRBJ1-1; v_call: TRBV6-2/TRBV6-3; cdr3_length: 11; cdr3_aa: ASSYSTRVEAF
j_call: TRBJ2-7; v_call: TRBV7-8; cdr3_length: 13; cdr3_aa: ASSLGTSGIYEQY
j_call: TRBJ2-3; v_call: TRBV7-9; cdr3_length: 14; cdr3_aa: ASSLGTSVSTDTQY
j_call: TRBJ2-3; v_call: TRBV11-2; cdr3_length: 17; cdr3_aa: ASSLEPPDIRGRTDTQY
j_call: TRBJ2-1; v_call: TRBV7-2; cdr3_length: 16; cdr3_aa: ASSLVGTSGASYNEQF
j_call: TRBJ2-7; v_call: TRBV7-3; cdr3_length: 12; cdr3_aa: ASSLASGSVEQY
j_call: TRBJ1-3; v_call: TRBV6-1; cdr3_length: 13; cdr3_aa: ASSDRGLSGNTIY
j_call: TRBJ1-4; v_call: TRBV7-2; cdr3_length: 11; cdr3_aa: ASSRGTAEKLF
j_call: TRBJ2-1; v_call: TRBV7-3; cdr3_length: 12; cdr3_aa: ASSLISGANEQF
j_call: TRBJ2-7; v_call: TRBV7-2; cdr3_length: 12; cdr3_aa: ASSLMSVGDEQY
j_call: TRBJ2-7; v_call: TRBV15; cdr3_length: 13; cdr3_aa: ATSRGAGVSYEQY
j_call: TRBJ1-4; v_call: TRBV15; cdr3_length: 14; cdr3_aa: ATSRVRSATNEKLF
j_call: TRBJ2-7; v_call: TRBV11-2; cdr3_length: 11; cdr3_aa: ASSLRQVGEQY
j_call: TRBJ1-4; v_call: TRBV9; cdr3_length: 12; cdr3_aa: ASSVGQGAKKLF
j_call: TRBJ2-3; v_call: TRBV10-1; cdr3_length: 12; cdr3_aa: ASSRRGRTDTQY
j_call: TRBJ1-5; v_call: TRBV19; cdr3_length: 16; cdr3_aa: ASSIVPGQRYSNQPQH
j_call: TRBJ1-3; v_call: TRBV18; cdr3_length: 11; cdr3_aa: ASSTGVGNTIY
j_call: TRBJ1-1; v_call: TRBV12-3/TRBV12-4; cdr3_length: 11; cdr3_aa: ASSLQQGSEAF
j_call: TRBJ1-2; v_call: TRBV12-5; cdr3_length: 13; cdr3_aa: ASARDRANYGGYT